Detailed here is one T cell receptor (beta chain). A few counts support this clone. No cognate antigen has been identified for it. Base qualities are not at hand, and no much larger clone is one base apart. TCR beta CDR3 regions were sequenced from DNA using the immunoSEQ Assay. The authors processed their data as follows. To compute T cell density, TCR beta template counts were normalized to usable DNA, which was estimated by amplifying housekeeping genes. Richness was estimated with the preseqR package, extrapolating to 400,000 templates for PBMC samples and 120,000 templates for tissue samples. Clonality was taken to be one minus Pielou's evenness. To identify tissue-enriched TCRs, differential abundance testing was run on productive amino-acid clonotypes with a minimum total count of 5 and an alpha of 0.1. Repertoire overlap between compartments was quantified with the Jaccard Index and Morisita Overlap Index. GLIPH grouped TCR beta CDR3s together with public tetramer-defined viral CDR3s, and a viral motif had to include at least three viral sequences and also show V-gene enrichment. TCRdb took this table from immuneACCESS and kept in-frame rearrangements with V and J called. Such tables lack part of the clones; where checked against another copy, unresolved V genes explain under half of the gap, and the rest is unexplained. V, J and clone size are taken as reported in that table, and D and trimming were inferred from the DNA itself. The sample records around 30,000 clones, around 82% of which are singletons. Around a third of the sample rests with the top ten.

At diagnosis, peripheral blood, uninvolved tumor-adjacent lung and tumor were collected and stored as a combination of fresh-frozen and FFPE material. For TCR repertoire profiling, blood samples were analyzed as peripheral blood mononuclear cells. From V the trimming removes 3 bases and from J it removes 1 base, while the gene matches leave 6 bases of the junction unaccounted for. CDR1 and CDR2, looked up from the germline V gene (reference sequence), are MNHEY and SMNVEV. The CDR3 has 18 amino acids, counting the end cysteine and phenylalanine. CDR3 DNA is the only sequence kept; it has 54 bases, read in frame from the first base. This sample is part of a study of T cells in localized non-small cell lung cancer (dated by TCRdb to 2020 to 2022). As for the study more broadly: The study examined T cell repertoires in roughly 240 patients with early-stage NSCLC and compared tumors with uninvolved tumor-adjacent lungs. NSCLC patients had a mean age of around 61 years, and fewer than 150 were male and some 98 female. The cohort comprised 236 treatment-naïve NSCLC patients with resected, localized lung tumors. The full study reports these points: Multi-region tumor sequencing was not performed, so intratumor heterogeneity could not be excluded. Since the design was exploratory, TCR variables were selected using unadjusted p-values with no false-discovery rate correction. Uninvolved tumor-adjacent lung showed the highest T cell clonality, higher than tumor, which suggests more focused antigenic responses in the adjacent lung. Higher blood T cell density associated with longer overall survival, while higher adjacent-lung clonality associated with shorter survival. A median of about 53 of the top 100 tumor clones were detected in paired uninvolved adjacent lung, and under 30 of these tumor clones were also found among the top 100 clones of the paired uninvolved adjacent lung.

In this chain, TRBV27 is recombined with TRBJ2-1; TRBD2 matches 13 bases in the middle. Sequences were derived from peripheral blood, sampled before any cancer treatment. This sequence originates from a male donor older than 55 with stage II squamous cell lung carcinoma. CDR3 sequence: CASSFEGLAGVSYNEQFF. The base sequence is TGTGCCAGCAGTTTTGAAGGACTAGCGGGAGTTTCCTACAATGAGCAGTTCTTC.